This T cell receptor (beta chain) comes out of a study of T-cell reconstitution after alpha-beta-depleted transplantation in children. Preparing the TCRbeta library involved the use of unique molecular identifiers. Using its own MiXCR run on the PCR reads, TCRdb lists one record per CDR3 protein. The table records around 500,000 distinct CDR3 sequences, around 13% of them present only once. This CDR3 is built from 14 residues. V dropped 1 base and J dropped 6 bases, with 13 bases sitting between them. The V gene's germline CDR1 is SGHDT and CDR2 YYEEEE. This clonotype was counted at least ten times. The rearrangement joins TRBV5-6 to TRBJ1-2; D is ambiguous. The starting material was PBMCs from the stem cell graft donor, obtained from the stem cell graft. The sequence came from a human donor who donated a stem cell graft to a child with combined immunodeficiency. The CDR3, as DNA: TGTGCCAGCAGCTTGCCGGGCAGAGGCCATGGCTACACCTTC. The encoded protein is CASSLPGRGHGYTF.